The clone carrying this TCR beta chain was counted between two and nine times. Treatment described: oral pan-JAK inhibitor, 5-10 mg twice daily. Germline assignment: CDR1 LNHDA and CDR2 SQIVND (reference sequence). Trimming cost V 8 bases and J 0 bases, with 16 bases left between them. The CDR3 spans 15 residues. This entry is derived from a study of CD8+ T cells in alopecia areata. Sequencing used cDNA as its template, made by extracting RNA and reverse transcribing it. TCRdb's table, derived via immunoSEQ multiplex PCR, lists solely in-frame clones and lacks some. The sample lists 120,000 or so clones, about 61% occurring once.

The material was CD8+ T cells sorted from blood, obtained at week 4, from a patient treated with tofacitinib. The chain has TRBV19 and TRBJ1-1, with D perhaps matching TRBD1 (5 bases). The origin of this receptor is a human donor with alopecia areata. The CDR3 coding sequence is TGTGCCAGTTACTCCGGGGCAGTTATGAACACTGAAGCTTTCTTT. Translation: CASYSGAVMNTEAFF.